The rows below give T cell receptor beta chains drawn from one sample of a study of beta chain features in type 1 diabetes. The data were produced by immunoSEQ multiplex PCR, yet TCRdb's version contains in-frame clones alone and is incomplete. Among hundreds of thousands of clones, around 16% were seen once, and the ten largest hold 0.015%. The sample was naive CD4+ T cells from blood. Source of these receptors: a man between 18 and 35 years old with type 1 diabetes. CDR3s include the opening cysteine and the closing phenylalanine or tryptophan. Fields, in order: clone size, J gene, D gene, CDR3 length, V gene, CDR3 DNA, CDR3 protein. D genes are given only for firm matches. Only part of the rows carry a size: once, few, many, or a class if the clone is expanded.

. | TRBJ2-2 | . | 14 | TRBV10-3 | TGTGCCATCCCCGACCCGGACTCAGCTGCAAGGCTGTTTTTT | CAIPDPDSAARLFF
few | TRBJ2-2 | . | 11 | TRBV5-1 | TGCGCCAGCAGCCTAGCTGGGGAGCTGTTTTTT | CASSLAGELFF
few | TRBJ2-7 | . | 16 | TRBV30 | TGTGCCTGGAGTCCCCTCCAAGGACTCACCTCCTACGAGCAGTACTTC | CAWSPLQGLTSYEQYF
few | TRBJ2-7 | . | 13 | TRBV6-1 | TGTGCCAGCAGTAGACAGCAGGTCTACGAGCAGTACTTC | CASSRQQVYEQYF
few | TRBJ2-7 | TRBD1 | 12 | TRBV28 | TGTGCCATCCAGCCTTCGGACAGGGAGCAGTACTTC | CAIQPSDREQYF
. | TRBJ2-3 | TRBD1 | 15 | TRBV27 | TGTGCCAGCAGTCCGCGGACAGGGATCACAGATACGCAGTATTTT | CASSPRTGITDTQYF
few | TRBJ1-1 | . | 14 | TRBV9 | TGTGCCAGCAGCGTAGGGAGCGGAAACACTGAAGCTTTCTTT | CASSVGSGNTEAFF
. | TRBJ1-4 | TRBD1 | 14 | TRBV29-1 | TGCAGCGTTCCCGACTCGACAGGGGGTGAAAAACTGTTTTTT | CSVPDSTGGEKLFF
few | TRBJ2-7 | TRBD1 | 14 | TRBV5-1 | TGCGCCAGCAGCTTTGGGGACAGGGTCTACGAGCAGTACTTC | CASSFGDRVYEQYF
. | TRBJ2-1 | TRBD2 | 15 | TRBV28 | TGTGCCAGCTACGAAGCGGGAGGCTCCTACAATGAGCAGTTCTTC | CASYEAGGSYNEQFF
few | TRBJ2-3 | TRBD1 | 15 | TRBV9 | TGTGCCAGCAGCGTGGGGACAGGGGGTGGAGATACGCAGTATTTT | CASSVGTGGGDTQYF
few | TRBJ2-3 | . | 12 | TRBV6-5 | TGTGCCAGCAGCTCTAGCGAAGATACGCAGTATTTT | CASSSSEDTQYF
many | TRBJ2-5 | TRBD1 | 13 | TRBV29-1 | TGCAGCGTTCAGGGACAGGGGAGGGAGACCCAGTACTTC | CSVQGQGRETQYF
. | TRBJ1-2 | TRBD1 | 13 | TRBV2 | TGTGCCAGCACCCAGACAGGGTCGGGGGGCTACACCTTC | CASTQTGSGGYTF
. | TRBJ2-7 | TRBD1 | 15 | TRBV7-2 | TGTGCCAGCAGCTTCGACAGGGGTTTCCTCTACGAGCAGTACTTC | CASSFDRGFLYEQYF
few | TRBJ1-3 | . | 13 | TRBV30 | TGTGCCTGGACGGGGAGCTCTGGAAACACCATATATTTT | CAWTGSSGNTIYF
few | TRBJ1-1 | . | 14 | TRBV19 | TGTGCCAGTAGTCCTAAAGGACTTTACACTGAAGCTTTCTTT | CASSPKGLYTEAFF
. | TRBJ2-7 | . | 14 | TRBV11-3 | TGTGCCAGCAGTTATTCAGGGGATTCCTACGAGCAGTACTTC | CASSYSGDSYEQYF
few | TRBJ2-7 | TRBD2 | 15 | TRBV5-1 | TGCGCCAGCAGCTTACTAGCGGGAGAACTCTACGAGCAGTACTTC | CASSLLAGELYEQYF
. | TRBJ2-1 | . | 15 | TRBV7-8 | TGTGCCAGCAGCTTAGTTTTGGCGGGTGGGGGGGAGCAGTTCTTC | CASSLVLAGGGEQFF
few | TRBJ2-5 | TRBD1 | 13 | TRBV7-2 | TGTGCCAGCAGCCGGGACAGGGCGGAGACCCAGTACTTC | CASSRDRAETQYF
few | TRBJ2-1 | . | 15 | TRBV18 | TGTGCCAGCTCACAACTGGAGAGCTCCTACAATGAGCAGTTCTTC | CASSQLESSYNEQFF